These 17 T cell receptor beta chains were sequenced from one sample in a study of T cells in Graves' hyperthyroidism and ophthalmopathy. It was RNA transcripts that yielded the amplified TCR beta CDR3 regions. TCR CDR3 regions were first amplified by RT-PCR with HTBI primers. TCRdb reanalysed the multiplex PCR reads using MiXCR and keeps one entry per CDR3 protein. Here the sample spans around 600,000 distinct CDR3 sequences, roughly 16% being singletons. The sequencing sample was made of blood. The receptor set was obtained from a woman aged 40 to 49 with Graves' ophthalmopathy.

This clonotype was observed many times. The CDR3 DNA reads as TGTGCCAGCAGTTTACTAGCGGGGGTACAAGAGACCCAGTACTTC. Its translation: CASSLLAGVQETQYF. The chain employs TRBV12-3 or TRBV12-4 and TRBJ2-5; TRBD2 matches at 10 bases. This CDR3 comprises 15 residues. V gave up 2 bases and J gave up 2 bases; unmatched junction bases: 2.

This clonotype has just a few counts. This sequence joins TRBV5-5 and TRBJ1-2, with D possibly being TRBD1 (6 bases). The V end lost 0 bases, the J end lost 0 bases, and 9 bases lay between the germline ends. CDR1 and CDR2 from the germline V gene are SGHKS and YYEKEE (reference sequence). The CDR3 totals 15 residues. CDR3 amino acids: CASSLARGANYGYTF. In DNA form, the CDR3 reads TGTGCCAGCAGCTTGGCCAGGGGAGCTAACTATGGCTACACCTTC.

The chain has TRBV6-2 or TRBV6-3 and TRBJ2-7; D tentatively fits TRBD1 or TRBD2 (7 bases each). The CDR3 sequence is 15 residues long. Germline CDR1 and CDR2: MNHEY and SVGEGT. V gave up 2 bases and J gave up 2 bases, with 13 bases separating them. The CDR3 nucleotides read TGTGCCAGCAGTTACCAGGGGGGGGGAACCTACGAGCAGTACTTC. Translated: CASSYQGGGTYEQYF.

Details on this clonotype: The junction and the germline gene differ at one end; a read error may be behind it. This chain connects TRBV19 to TRBJ2-1, with no clear D. Germline values: CDR1 LNHDA, CDR2 SQIVND (reference sequence). The CDR3 is 16 residues long. The CDR3, as DNA: TGTGCCAGTAGTATAGATCGATGGGTCTCCTACAATGAGCAGTCCTTC. This codes for CASSIDRWVSYNEQSF.

This clonotype was observed at least ten times. The genes are TRBV7-9 and TRBJ2-1; TRBD2 matches 12 bases. The CDR3 is 18 amino acids. Germline V gene data show CDR1 as SEHNR and CDR2 as FQNEAQ (reference sequence). Trimming cost V 0 bases and J 2 bases; bases outside gene matches: 5. CDR3 DNA: TGTGCCAGCAGCTTAGCCCCGGGACTAGCGGGTCCCTACAATGAGCAGTTCTTC. Translation: CASSLAPGLAGPYNEQFF.

The sample holds a few counts of this clonotype. This chain links TRBV12-3 or TRBV12-4 with TRBJ2-1; D gene uncertain. Trimming stripped 6 bases from V and 0 bases from J, with 12 bases between. This CDR3 region has 15 residues. CDR3: CASSLLDASYNEQFF. In DNA, the CDR3 is TGTGCCAGCAGCTTGTTGGACGCCTCCTACAATGAGCAGTTCTTC.

This clonotype showed up many times. The chain uses TRBV20-1 and TRBJ1-1; possible D gene TRBD1, 5 bases. Germline CDR1 DFQATT, CDR2 SNEGSKA (reference sequence). The CDR3 spans 11 residues. The V gene lost 5 bases and the J gene lost 3 bases, with 7 bases spanning the gap. The CDR3: CSALGDTEAFF. For the CDR3, the DNA is TGCAGTGCTCTAGGGGACACTGAAGCTTTCTTT.

Points on this clonotype: A read error may be the cause here, since a much bigger clone is one base away. The rearrangement joins TRBV3-1 to TRBJ2-7; perhaps TRBD2 as D (5 bases). Germline CDR1 LGHDT, CDR2 YNNKEL (reference sequence). The CDR3 is 14 residues long. CDR3 nucleotides: TGTGCCGGCAGCCAGGACTCAATCACCTACGAGCAGTACTTC. Translated: CAGSQDSITYEQYF.

This chain joins TRBV2 and TRBJ2-1, with 8 bases lining up with TRBD1. The J segment lost 5 bases and the V segment lost 5 bases, leaving 11 bases of the junction unmatched. Germline CDR1 reads SNHLY; CDR2 reads FYNNEI. This CDR3 comprises 16 residues. For the CDR3, the DNA is TGTGCCAGCAGTCCTCCTGGGACAGGCCCGAACAATGAGCAGTTCTTC. Translated: CASSPPGTGPNNEQFF.

This clonotype showed up many times. This chain connects TRBV5-1 to TRBJ2-5; TRBD2 matches at 9 bases. J was trimmed by 4 bases and V by 5 bases; bases with no gene match: 9. Germline V lookup: CDR1 SGHRS, CDR2 YFSETQ. There are 15 residues in the CDR3. CDR3 DNA: TGCGCCAGCAGTCCTCATAGCGGGAGAGGAGAGACCCAGTACTTC. Translation: CASSPHSGRGETQYF.

The J gene is TRBJ1-6, the V gene TRBV19; D ambiguous. CDR3 length: 14 amino acids. Trimming pared 3 bases from V and 7 bases from J, leaving 10 bases between. Germline V gene lookup returns CDR1 LNHDA and CDR2 SQIVND (reference sequence). DNA for the CDR3: TGTGCCAGTAGTATTTGGCCGAGAAATTCACCCCTCCACTTT. Protein product: CASSIWPRNSPLHF.

This clonotype has a count of ten or more. The chain links TRBV6-1 to TRBJ2-2; D gene ambiguous. The CDR3 spans 15 residues. CDR1 MNHNS and CDR2 SASEGT come from the germline V gene. The V and J ends lost 2 bases and 4 bases respectively, with 11 bases between them. The CDR3 loop reads CASSEHPASTGELFF. CDR3 coding DNA: TGTGCCAGCAGTGAACATCCTGCCTCCACCGGGGAGCTGTTTTTT.

The chain recombines TRBV19 with TRBJ2-6; weak D call: TRBD2 (6 bases). Germline V gene lookup returns CDR1 LNHDA and CDR2 SQIVND (reference sequence). The CDR3 runs to 15 residues. The germline V and J ends were trimmed by 3 bases and 1 base, with 7 bases remaining between them. The CDR3 DNA follows: TGTGCCAGTAGTATGGCGGGATCTGGGGCCAACGTCCTGACTTTC. This gives the protein CASSMAGSGANVLTF.

This clonotype was recorded at least ten times. The chain uses TRBV11-2 and TRBJ2-5; the match to TRBD2 covers 14 bases. The CDR3 is 17 residues long. Germline CDR1 is SGHAT and CDR2 is FQNNGV. V lost 5 bases, J lost 4 bases, and 9 bases stayed unmatched. Here the CDR3 DNA reads TGTGCCAGCAGCATGACTAGCGGGGGGGCAGGGAGAGAGACCCAGTACTTC. Its protein is CASSMTSGGAGRETQYF.

In this sample, this clonotype turned up many times. The chain joins TRBV7-6 to TRBJ2-7; tentative D call: TRBD1 (6 bases). Trimming took 5 bases from V and 0 from J, leaving 11 bases between them. Germline-derived CDR1 and CDR2 are SGHVS and FNYEAQ. The CDR3 spans 14 residues. The CDR3 DNA reads TGTGCCAGCAGCCGAGGGGACAACTCCTACGAGCAGTACTTC. It encodes CASSRGDNSYEQYF. The entire variable domain, with the rest obtained from reference TRBV7-6 and TRBJ2-7, is as follows: GAGVSQSPRYKVTKRGQDVALRCDPISGHVSLYWYRQALGQGPEFLTYFNYEAQQDKSGLPNDRFSAERPEGSISTLTIQRTEQRDSAMYRCASSRGDNSYEQYFGPGTRLTVT.

V usage is TRBV12-3 or TRBV12-4 and J usage is TRBJ2-1; D remains unclear. With 5 bases removed from V and 4 bases from J, the gap between germline ends came to 9 bases. The CDR3 is 13 amino acids. CDR3 region: CASSIQTYNEQFF. The DNA of the CDR3 is TGTGCCAGCAGTATTCAGACTTACAATGAGCAGTTCTTC.

This clonotype has a handful of counts. A junction end diverges from the germline sequence, so it may reflect a read error. The rearrangement links TRBV10-2 to TRBJ2-7, with D uncertain. This CDR3 spans 14 amino acids. Germline loops: CDR1 WSHSY, CDR2 SAAADI. The CDR3 region has the DNA TGCGCCAGCACGTCCCGGGCTTACTCCTACAAGCAGTACTTC. This codes for CASTSRAYSYKQYF.